One sample yielded the 8 T cell receptor beta chains listed below, sequenced in a study of human T cells and chemical hapten exposure. TCRdb fed the RACE reads into MiXCR, producing one record per CDR3 protein. The top ten clones hold around 2.8% of a sample with about 120,000 distinct CDR3 sequences, approximately 13% of them seen once. Noted time point: pre-sensitization, week 0. The treatment denotes: therapeutic diphenylcyclopropenone sensitization with weekly scalp DPC. The specimen comprised whole blood, sampled in connection with sensitization to the hapten diphenylcyclopropenone (DPC). Receptors were obtained from a young woman with alopecia areata. Some clones in this sample may be carry-over from other donors' samples.

This clonotype came up many times. The chain combines TRBV7-6 with TRBJ1-1, with D unresolved. CDR1 and CDR2 from the germline V gene are SGHVS and FNYEAQ. The CDR3 totals 15 residues. V lost 1 base and J lost 4, with 13 bases in between. The DNA of the CDR3 is TGTGCCAGCAGCTTAGTGGTCGGAGGGTTCACTGAAGCTTTCTTT. Its protein is CASSLVVGGFTEAFF.

The CDR3 region has the DNA TGTGCCAGCAGTTACGGGGTCGGGGGTACGCAGTATTTT. Encoded protein: CASSYGVGGTQYF. The chain recombines TRBV6-5 with TRBJ2-3, with D possibly being TRBD2 (6 bases). CDR1 is MNHEY and CDR2 is SVGAGI in the germline V gene. The CDR3 loop spans 13 amino acids. Trimming pared 2 bases from V and 8 bases from J, leaving 11 bases between.

Ten or more counts support this clonotype. V and J are TRBV6-2 or TRBV6-3 and TRBJ1-5; 9 nucleotides line up with TRBD1. CDR3 length: 14 amino acids. Germline values: CDR1 MNHEY, CDR2 SVGEGT. The trim removed 2 bases at V and 6 bases at J, leaving 2 bases unmatched. The chain's CDR3 is CASSYRDRAQPQHF. CDR3 coding DNA: TGTGCCAGCAGTTACAGGGACAGGGCTCAGCCCCAGCATTTT.

This chain uses TRBV7-9 with TRBJ2-4; the match to TRBD1 covers 7 bases. CDR1 and CDR2 from the germline V gene are SEHNR and FQNEAQ (reference sequence). This CDR3 contains 14 residues. J gave up 8 bases and V 1 base, and 5 bases lay outside the gene matches. The CDR3: CASSLGRGIDIQYF. In DNA, the CDR3 is TGTGCCAGCAGCTTAGGCAGGGGGATAGACATTCAGTACTTC.

In its sample, this clonotype was seen many times. The J gene is TRBJ1-5, the V gene TRBV19; D unclear. Germline V gene lookup returns CDR1 LNHDA and CDR2 SQIVND (reference sequence). Trimming left V 6 bases short and J 9 bases short, with 15 bases between. CDR3 length: 13 amino acids. The CDR3 region is CASSNPAALPQHF. The CDR3 nucleotides are TGTGCCAGTAGCAACCCCGCCGCGTTGCCCCAGCATTTT.

V is TRBV4-3 and J is TRBJ1-5; D ambiguous. V was pared by 0 bases and J by 6 bases, with 15 bases between. From germline, CDR1 is LGHNA and CDR2 YSLEER. This CDR3 has 16 amino acids. This CDR3 reads CASSQDKPGRAQPQHF. The CDR3 DNA sequence: TGCGCCAGCAGCCAAGATAAGCCGGGCCGCGCTCAGCCCCAGCATTTT.

This clonotype has more than one count but fewer than ten. V is TRBV6-2 or TRBV6-3 and J is TRBJ2-7; D is unresolved. The CDR3 is made up of 14 amino acids. From germline, CDR1 is MNHEY and CDR2 SVGEGT. V was shortened by 2 bases and J by 2 bases, with 10 bases between the two germline ends. Here the CDR3 reads CASSYRTIPYEQYF. The DNA for the CDR3 is TGTGCCAGCAGTTACCGTACGATACCCTACGAGCAGTACTTC.

This chain joins TRBV6-1 and TRBJ1-1; 7 bases line up with TRBD1. With V trimmed by 3 bases and J by 7 bases, 2 bases remained unmatched. Germline CDR1 reads MNHNS; CDR2 reads SASEGT. This CDR3 has 12 residues. As DNA, the CDR3 is TGTGCCAGCAGTGACTCAGGGGGTGAAGCTTTCTTT. Translating gives CASSDSGGEAFF.